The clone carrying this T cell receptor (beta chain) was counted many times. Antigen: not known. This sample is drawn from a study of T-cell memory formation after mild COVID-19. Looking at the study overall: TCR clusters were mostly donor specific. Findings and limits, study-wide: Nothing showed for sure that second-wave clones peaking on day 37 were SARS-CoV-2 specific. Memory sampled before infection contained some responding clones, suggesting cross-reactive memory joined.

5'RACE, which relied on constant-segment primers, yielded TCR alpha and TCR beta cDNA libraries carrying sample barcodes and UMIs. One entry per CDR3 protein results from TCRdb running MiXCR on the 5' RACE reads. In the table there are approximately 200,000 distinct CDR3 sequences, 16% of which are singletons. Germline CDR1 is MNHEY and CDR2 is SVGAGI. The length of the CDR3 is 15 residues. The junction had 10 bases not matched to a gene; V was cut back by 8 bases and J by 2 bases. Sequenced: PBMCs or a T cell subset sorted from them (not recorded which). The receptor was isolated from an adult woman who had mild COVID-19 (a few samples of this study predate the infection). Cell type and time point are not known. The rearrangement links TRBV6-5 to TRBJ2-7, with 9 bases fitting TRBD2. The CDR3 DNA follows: TGTGCCAGCCGTAGAGGGCGGGGGGGGACCTACGAGCAGTACTTC. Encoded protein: CASRRGRGGTYEQYF.